This entry lists 9 T cell receptor beta chains sequenced from one sample in a study of cytomegalovirus exposure and HLA in healthy donors. PCR was performed using 60 Vbeta and 13 Jbeta primers. Method: immunoSEQ multiplex PCR; TCRdb's copy keeps in-frame clones and lacks some. This sample has 200,000 or so clones, with more than 75% found just once. The material sequenced was PBMCs. The source of these receptors is a human donor in good health.

The rearrangement uses TRBV2 and TRBJ1-3; D not resolved. Germline V gene data show CDR1 as SNHLY and CDR2 as FYNNEI. This CDR3 is 17 amino acids long. Trimming stripped 6 bases from V and 0 bases from J, with 18 bases between. CDR3 coding DNA: TGTGCCAGCAGCCCGGGAGTACACTTGGGCTCTGGAAACACCATATATTTT. It yields the protein CASSPGVHLGSGNTIYF.

The rearrangement joins TRBV6-5 to TRBJ2-1; 9 positions agree with TRBD2. Germline-derived CDR1 and CDR2 are MNHEY and SVGAGI. The CDR3 is 15 residues long. V shed 5 bases and J 5 bases; nucleotides not matched to a gene: 7. CDR3 nucleotide sequence: TGTGCCAGCAGTCTAACTAGCGGGCCGGACAATGAGCAGTTCTTC. This gives the protein CASSLTSGPDNEQFF.

The genes are TRBV15 and TRBJ1-4; 7 bases align to TRBD1. Germline loops: CDR1 LNHNV, CDR2 YYDKDF (reference sequence). This CDR3 has 15 amino acids. V was clipped by 6 bases and J by 0 bases; unmatched bases: 4. CDR3 sequence reads: CATRRTGSTNEKLFF. The CDR3 DNA sequence: TGTGCCACCAGAAGGACAGGATCAACTAATGAAAAACTGTTTTTT. The entire variable domain, with the rest obtained from reference TRBV15 and TRBJ1-4, is as follows: DAMVIQNPRYQVTQFGKPVTLSCSQTLNHNVMYWYQQKSSQAPKLLFHYYDKDFNNEADTPDNFQSRRPNTSFCFLDIRSPGLGDTAMYLCATRRTGSTNEKLFFGSGTQLSVL.

The chain recombines TRBV5-4 with TRBJ2-7; TRBD1 matches at 7 bases. V shed 3 bases and J 1 base; nucleotides not matched to a gene: 4. Germline V gene lookup returns CDR1 SGHNT and CDR2 YYREEE (reference sequence). The CDR3 is 14 residues long. The CDR3 coding sequence is TGTGCCAGCAGCTCGCTGACAGGGTCCTACGAGCAGTACTTC. It encodes CASSSLTGSYEQYF.

V is TRBV5-8 and J is TRBJ2-7; 9 bases fit TRBD1. The CDR3 totals 14 residues. The germline CDR1 and CDR2 sequences are SGHTS and YDEGEE. J was trimmed by 5 bases and V by 4 bases; bases with no gene match: 7. CDR3 residues: CASSPLGTGNEQYF. The DNA of the CDR3 is TGTGCCAGCAGCCCCCTGGGGACAGGGAACGAGCAGTACTTC. The whole variable domain, remainder taken from reference TRBV5-8 and TRBJ2-7, is EAGVTQSPTHLIKTRGQQATLRCSPISGHTSVYWYQQALGLGLQFLLWYDEGEERNRGNFPPRFSGRQFPNYSSELNVNALELEDSALYLCASSPLGTGNEQYFGPGTRLTVT.

This chain links TRBV7-3 with TRBJ2-3; 9 positions match TRBD2. The ends lost 1 base at V and 4 bases at J; junction bases unmatched: 9. Germline assignment: CDR1 SGHTA and CDR2 FQGTGA. The CDR3 is 17 residues long. CDR3 residues: CASSLSRLAGRADTQYF. CDR3 coding DNA: TGTGCCAGCAGCTTAAGTCGGCTAGCGGGAAGGGCAGATACGCAGTATTTT.

The chain combines TRBV27 with TRBJ1-1; D is unclear. The CDR3 has 11 residues. Trimming stripped 6 bases from V and 4 bases from J, with 6 bases between. CDR1 is MNHEY, CDR2 SMNVEV, per germline (reference sequence). CDR3: CASSEGTEAFF. The CDR3 DNA sequence: TGTGCCAGCAGCGAGGGCACTGAAGCTTTCTTT.

This clone has a single count. This chain uses TRBV5-1 with TRBJ2-5, with 10 bases lining up with TRBD2. Germline V gene sequence: CDR1 SGHRS, CDR2 YFSETQ. This CDR3 is built from 13 residues. The V segment lost 4 bases and the J segment 12 bases; nucleotides outside the gene matches: 9. The CDR3 region is CASSTVGAGGEYF. CDR3 DNA: TGCGCCAGCAGCACCGTGGGAGCGGGAGGGGAGTACTTC.

This chain uses TRBV19 with TRBJ2-3; D perhaps matches TRBD1 (6 bases). V shed 6 bases and J shed 9 bases, with 16 bases lying between them. The CDR3 totals 13 residues. Germline assignment: CDR1 LNHDA and CDR2 SQIVND (reference sequence). CDR3 amino acids: CASSNKDRSTQYF. CDR3 in DNA: TGTGCCAGTAGCAACAAAGACAGGTCAACGCAGTATTTT. Variable domain in full (rest from reference TRBV19 and TRBJ2-3): DGGITQSPKYLFRKEGQNVTLSCEQNLNHDAMYWYRQDPGQGLRLIYYSQIVNDFQKGDIAEGYSVSREKKESFPLTVTSAQKNPTAFYLCASSNKDRSTQYFGPGTRLTVL.